The 11 T cell receptor beta chains below all came from one sample that was sequenced in a study of T-cell reconstitution after alpha-beta-depleted transplantation in children (TCRdb year 2016). This specimen's treatment or condition label, per the study, means: allogeneic hematopoietic cell transplantation with graft depleted of TCRalphabeta T cells and CD19 B cells. The library was generated by PCR. TCRdb shows the sequencer as Illumina HiSeq 2500. Molecular barcoding was employed in the preparation of TCR libraries, with unique molecular identifiers being used to normalize TCRbeta repertoire quantification. The raw public reads went through TCRdb reprocessing: fastp at Q25, MiXCR clone calling, in-frame beta chains kept. Every CDR3 protein is listed once, alongside the most common genes and DNA of its rows. The sample table contains fewer than 550,000 distinct CDR3 sequences; only one count was recorded for about 11% of them. The top ten clones comprise approximately 2% of the sample.

Sequenced here: PBMCs, sampled before TCRalphabeta/CD19-depleted stem cell transplant. Receptors were obtained from a child aged 2-15 years with inherited bone marrow failure, due to receive a stem cell transplant.

The J gene is TRBJ2-2, the V gene TRBV20-1, with 11 bases that match TRBD2. The CDR3 spans 16 residues. Germline assignment: CDR1 DFQATT and CDR2 SNEGSKA (reference sequence). V shed 1 base and J 6 bases; nucleotides not matched to a gene: 7. The CDR3 reads CSARASSGRAPGELFF. In DNA form, the CDR3 reads TGCAGTGCTAGAGCTAGTAGCGGGAGGGCCCCCGGGGAGCTGTTTTTT.

The rearrangement uses TRBV7-2 and TRBJ2-2, with a tentative D call TRBD1 (5 bases). V was clipped by 2 bases and J by 0 bases, with 10 bases between them. The CDR3 covers 16 residues. Germline CDR1 and CDR2: SGHTA and FQGNSA. The CDR3 loop reads CASSLMGQANTGELFF. The CDR3 region has the DNA TGTGCCAGCAGCTTAATGGGGCAGGCGAACACCGGGGAGCTGTTTTTT.

V usage is TRBV28 and J usage is TRBJ2-7; 8 nucleotides agree with TRBD1. Losses at the gene ends were 7 bases for V and 1 base for J; bases not matched to a gene: 6. Germline V CDR1 and CDR2: MDHEN, SYDVKM. This CDR3 contains 14 residues. The CDR3 loop reads CASIETGASYEQYF. In DNA form, the CDR3 reads TGTGCCAGCATCGAGACAGGGGCTTCCTACGAGCAGTACTTC.

The rearrangement uses TRBV29-1 and TRBJ2-7; no clear D gene. CDR3 length: 17 amino acids. Between the trimmed V and J ends, which lost 4 bases and 2 bases, there was a span of 24 bases. Germline V gives CDR1 SQVTM, CDR2 ANQGSEA. CDR3 nucleotide sequence: TGCAGCGTTGCACCATTTCGCTCCGATACCCTCCCCTACGAGCAGTACTTC. Translation gives CSVAPFRSDTLPYEQYF.

Many counts were recorded for this clonotype. The CDR3 is CASSFWDRGLNQPQHF. Here the CDR3 DNA reads TGTGCCAGCAGTTTCTGGGACAGGGGGCTCAATCAGCCCCAGCATTTT. The V gene is TRBV12-3 or TRBV12-4, the J gene TRBJ1-5; 12 nucleotides match TRBD1. V lost 3 bases and J lost 3; bases outside the gene matches: 3. The CDR3 contains 16 residues.

This clonotype was seen only a few times. The V gene is TRBV18, the J gene TRBJ2-3; 9 nucleotides align to TRBD1. CDR1 KGHSH and CDR2 LQKENI come from the germline V gene. Trimming took 0 bases from V and 5 from J; bases not matched to a gene: 9. This CDR3 has 17 amino acids. In nucleotides, the CDR3 is TGTGCCAGCTCACCACCCGGGACAGGGCTCCGGAGAGATACGCAGTATTTT. Protein: CASSPPGTGLRRDTQYF.

This clonotype showed up many times. The chain employs TRBV7-2 and TRBJ2-6; D gene unclear. CDR3 length: 15 amino acids. The V and J ends lost 3 bases and 0 bases respectively, with 6 bases between them. Germline values: CDR1 SGHTA, CDR2 FQGNSA. In nucleotides, the CDR3 is TGTGCCAGCAGCTTGTGGTTCTCTGGGGCCAACGTCCTGACTTTC. Encoded protein: CASSLWFSGANVLTF.

This clonotype has a count of ten or more. V usage is TRBV20-1 and J usage is TRBJ2-7, with TRBD1 identical over 7 bases. With 5 bases clipped from V and 1 base from J, the junction kept 14 bases outside the gene matches. The germline V gene encodes CDR1 DFQATT and CDR2 SNEGSKA (reference sequence). This CDR3 region has 16 residues. In nucleotides, the CDR3 is TGCAGTGCTCCTCATGAGTGGGGCAGGGGGTCCTACGAGCAGTACTTC. It translates to CSAPHEWGRGSYEQYF.

This clonotype was recorded only once. The chain employs TRBV20-1 and TRBJ2-3; tentatively, D is TRBD2 (5 bases). The length of the CDR3 is 14 residues. CDR1 and CDR2 from the germline V gene are DFQATT and SNEGSKA (reference sequence). Trimming cost V 3 bases and J 2 bases, with 12 bases left between them. The CDR3 DNA follows: TGCAGTGCTAGCGGGGTGTGGGCCACAGATACGCAGTATTTT. This sequence encodes CSASGVWATDTQYF.

The J gene is TRBJ2-2, the V gene TRBV28, with D uncertain. The ends were cut back, 4 bases at V and 5 bases at J, with 14 bases in the middle. The CDR3 loop spans 15 amino acids. From germline, CDR1 is MDHEN and CDR2 SYDVKM. The CDR3 DNA reads TGTGCCAGCAGTTCCCCGCTGGGCTGGACCGGGGAGCTGTTTTTT. Its translation: CASSSPLGWTGELFF.

This clonotype was observed once. V usage is TRBV5-4 and J usage is TRBJ1-4; the D is unclear. The CDR3 is made up of 11 amino acids. Germline values: CDR1 SGHNT, CDR2 YYREEE (reference sequence). The V gene lost 1 base and the J gene lost 8 bases, with 3 bases spanning the gap. The CDR3 nucleotides are TGTGCCAGCAGCTTGATCGAAAAACTGTTTTTT. It translates to CASSLIEKLFF. The full variable domain, with the rest looked up from reference TRBV5-4 and TRBJ1-4, is ETGVTQSPTHLIKTRGQQVTLRCSSQSGHNTVSWYQQALGQGPQFIFQYYREEENGRGNFPPRFSGLQFPNYSSELNVNALELDDSALYLCASSLIEKLFFGSGTQLSVL.